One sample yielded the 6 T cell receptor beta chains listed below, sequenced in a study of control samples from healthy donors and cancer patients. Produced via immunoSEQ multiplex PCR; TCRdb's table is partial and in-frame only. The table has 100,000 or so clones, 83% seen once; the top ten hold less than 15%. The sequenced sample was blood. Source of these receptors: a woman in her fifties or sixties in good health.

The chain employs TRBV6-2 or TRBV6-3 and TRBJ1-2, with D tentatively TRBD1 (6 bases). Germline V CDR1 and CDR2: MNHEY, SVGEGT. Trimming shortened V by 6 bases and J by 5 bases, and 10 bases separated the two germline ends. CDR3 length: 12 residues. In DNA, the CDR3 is TGTGCCAGCAGCGAGGGGGTATATGGCTACACCTTC. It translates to CASSEGVYGYTF.

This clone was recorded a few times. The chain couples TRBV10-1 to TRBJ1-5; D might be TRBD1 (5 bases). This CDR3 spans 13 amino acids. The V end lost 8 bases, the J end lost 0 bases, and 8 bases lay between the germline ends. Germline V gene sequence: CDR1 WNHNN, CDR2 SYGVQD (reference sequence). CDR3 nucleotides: TGCGCCAGCTGGGGGGGTAGCAATCAGCCCCAGCATTTT. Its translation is CASWGGSNQPQHF.

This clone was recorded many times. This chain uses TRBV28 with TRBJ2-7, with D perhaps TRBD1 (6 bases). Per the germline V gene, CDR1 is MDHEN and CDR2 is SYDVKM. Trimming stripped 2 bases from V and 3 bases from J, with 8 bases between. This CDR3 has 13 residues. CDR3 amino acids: CASSLGTNYEQYF. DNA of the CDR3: TGTGCCAGCAGTTTAGGGACAAACTACGAGCAGTACTTC.

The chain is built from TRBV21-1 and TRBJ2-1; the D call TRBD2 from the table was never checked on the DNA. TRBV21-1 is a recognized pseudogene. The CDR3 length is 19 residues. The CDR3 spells CASSCTGLAAKYSYNEQFF. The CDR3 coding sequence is TGTGCCAGCAGCTGTACGGGGCTAGCGGCTAAGTATTCCTACAATGAGCAGTTCTTC.

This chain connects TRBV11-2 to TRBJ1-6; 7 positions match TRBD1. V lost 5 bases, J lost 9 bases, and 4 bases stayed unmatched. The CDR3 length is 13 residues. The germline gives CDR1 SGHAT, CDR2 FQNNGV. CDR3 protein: CASSPDRASPLHF. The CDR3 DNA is TGTGCCAGCAGCCCTGACAGGGCTTCACCCCTCCACTTT.

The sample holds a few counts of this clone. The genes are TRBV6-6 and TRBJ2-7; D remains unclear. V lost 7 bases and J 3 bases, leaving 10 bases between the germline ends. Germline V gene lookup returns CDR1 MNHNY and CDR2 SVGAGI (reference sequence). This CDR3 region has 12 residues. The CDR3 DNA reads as TGTGCCAGCACGGACGGATTCTACGAGCAGTACTTC. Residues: CASTDGFYEQYF.